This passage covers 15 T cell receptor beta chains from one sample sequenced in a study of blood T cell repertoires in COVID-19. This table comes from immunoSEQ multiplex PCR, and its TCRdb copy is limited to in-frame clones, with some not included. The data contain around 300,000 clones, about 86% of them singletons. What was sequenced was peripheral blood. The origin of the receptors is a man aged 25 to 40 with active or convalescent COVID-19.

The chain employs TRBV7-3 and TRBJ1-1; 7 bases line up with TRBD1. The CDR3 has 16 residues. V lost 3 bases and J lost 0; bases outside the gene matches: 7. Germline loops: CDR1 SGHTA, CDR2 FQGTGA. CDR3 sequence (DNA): TGTGCCAGCAGCTTGGGCGACAGGGTGGTGAACACTGAAGCTTTCTTT. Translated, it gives CASSLGDRVVNTEAFF.

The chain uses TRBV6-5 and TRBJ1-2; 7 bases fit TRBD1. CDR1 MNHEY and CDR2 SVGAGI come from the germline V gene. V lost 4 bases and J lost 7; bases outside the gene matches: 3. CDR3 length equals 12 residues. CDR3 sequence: CASSSDRAGYTF. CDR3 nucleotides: TGTGCCAGCAGTTCCGACAGGGCTGGCTACACCTTC.

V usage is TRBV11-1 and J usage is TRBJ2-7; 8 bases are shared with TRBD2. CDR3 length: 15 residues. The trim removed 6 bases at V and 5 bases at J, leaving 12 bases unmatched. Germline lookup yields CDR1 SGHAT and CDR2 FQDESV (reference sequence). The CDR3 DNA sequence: TGTGCCAGCAGTTTTCTGCGGGAGGCGCAGGACGAGCAGTACTTC. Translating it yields CASSFLREAQDEQYF.

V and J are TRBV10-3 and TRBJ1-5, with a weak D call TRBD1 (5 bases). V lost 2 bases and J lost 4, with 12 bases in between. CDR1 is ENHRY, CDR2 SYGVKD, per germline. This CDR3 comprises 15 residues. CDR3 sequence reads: CAISEGTGWNQPQHF. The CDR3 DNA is TGTGCCATCAGTGAGGGTACAGGTTGGAATCAGCCCCAGCATTTT.

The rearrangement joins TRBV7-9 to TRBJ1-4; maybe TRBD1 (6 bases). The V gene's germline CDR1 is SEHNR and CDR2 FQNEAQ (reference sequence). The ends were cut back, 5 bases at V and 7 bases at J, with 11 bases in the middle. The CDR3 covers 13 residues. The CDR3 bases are TGTGCCAGCAGCCCGGACAGCGGTGAAAAACTGTTTTTT. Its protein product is CASSPDSGEKLFF.

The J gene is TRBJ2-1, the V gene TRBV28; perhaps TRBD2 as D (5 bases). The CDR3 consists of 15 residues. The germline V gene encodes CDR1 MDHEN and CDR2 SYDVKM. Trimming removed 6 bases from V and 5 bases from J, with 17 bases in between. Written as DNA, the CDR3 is TGTGCCAGCAGCCTTATGGGGAGTGGAAACAATGAGCAGTTCTTC. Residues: CASSLMGSGNNEQFF.

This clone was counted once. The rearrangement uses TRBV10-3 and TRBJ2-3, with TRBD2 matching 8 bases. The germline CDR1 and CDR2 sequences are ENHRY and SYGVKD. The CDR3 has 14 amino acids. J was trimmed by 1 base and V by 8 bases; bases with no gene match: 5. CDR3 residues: CAIGEAGGTDTQYF. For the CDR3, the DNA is TGTGCCATCGGGGAAGCGGGAGGCACAGATACGCAGTATTTT.

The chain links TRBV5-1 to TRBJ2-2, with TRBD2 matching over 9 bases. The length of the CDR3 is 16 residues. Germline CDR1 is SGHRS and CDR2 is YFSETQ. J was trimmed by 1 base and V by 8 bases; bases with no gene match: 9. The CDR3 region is CASKTATSGNTGELFF. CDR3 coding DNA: TGCGCCAGTAAGACAGCGACTAGCGGGAACACCGGGGAGCTGTTTTTT.

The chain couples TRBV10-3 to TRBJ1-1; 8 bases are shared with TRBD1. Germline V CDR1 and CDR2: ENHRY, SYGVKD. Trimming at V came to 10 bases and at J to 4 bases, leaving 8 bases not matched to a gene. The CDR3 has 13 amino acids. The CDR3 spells CATVGTGGTEAFF. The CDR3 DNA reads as TGTGCCACCGTTGGGACAGGTGGCACTGAAGCTTTCTTT.

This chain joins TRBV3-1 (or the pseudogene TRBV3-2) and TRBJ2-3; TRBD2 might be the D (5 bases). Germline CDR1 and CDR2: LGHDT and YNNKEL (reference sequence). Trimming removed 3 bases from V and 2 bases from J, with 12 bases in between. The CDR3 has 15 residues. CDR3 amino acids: CASSHSGSSTDTQYF. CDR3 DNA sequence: TGTGCCAGCAGCCATTCGGGGAGCTCCACAGATACGCAGTATTTT.

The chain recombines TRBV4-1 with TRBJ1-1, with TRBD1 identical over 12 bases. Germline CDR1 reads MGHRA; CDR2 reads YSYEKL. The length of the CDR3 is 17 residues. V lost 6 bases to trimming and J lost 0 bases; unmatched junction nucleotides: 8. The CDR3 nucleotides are TGCGCCAGCAGGGGACAGGGGGCGCTTAGGATGAACACTGAAGCTTTCTTT. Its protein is CASRGQGALRMNTEAFF.

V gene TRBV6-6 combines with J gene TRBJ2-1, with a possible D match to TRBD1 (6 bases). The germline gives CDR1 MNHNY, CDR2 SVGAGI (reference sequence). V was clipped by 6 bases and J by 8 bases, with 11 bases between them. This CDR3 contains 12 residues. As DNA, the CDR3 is TGTGCCAGCAGAACCCAGGGGCATGAGCAGTTCTTC. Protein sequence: CASRTQGHEQFF.

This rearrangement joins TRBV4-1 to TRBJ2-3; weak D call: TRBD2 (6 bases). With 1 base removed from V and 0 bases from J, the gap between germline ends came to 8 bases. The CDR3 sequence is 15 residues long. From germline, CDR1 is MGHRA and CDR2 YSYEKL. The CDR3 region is CASSQVGTSTDTQYF. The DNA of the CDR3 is TGCGCCAGCAGCCAAGTAGGGACTAGCACAGATACGCAGTATTTT.

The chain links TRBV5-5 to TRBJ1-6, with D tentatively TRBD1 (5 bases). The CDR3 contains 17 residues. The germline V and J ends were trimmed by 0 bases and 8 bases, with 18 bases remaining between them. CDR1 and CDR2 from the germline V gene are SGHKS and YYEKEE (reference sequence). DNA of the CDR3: TGTGCCAGCAGCTTGGACAGGTTCGAAAGTGGGGATTCACCCCTCCACTTT. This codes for CASSLDRFESGDSPLHF.

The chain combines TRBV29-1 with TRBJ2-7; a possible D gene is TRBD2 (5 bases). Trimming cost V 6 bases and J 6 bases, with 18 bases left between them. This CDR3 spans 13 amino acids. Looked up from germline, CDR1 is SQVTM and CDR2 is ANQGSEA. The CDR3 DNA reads TGCAGCGTCCCCGGGATCAGCGGTTCCGAGCAGTACTTC. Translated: CSVPGISGSEQYF.